Listed here are 26 T cell receptor beta chains from one sample, sequenced in a study of somatic mutations in cytotoxic T cells in rheumatoid arthritis. Clones were read by immunoSEQ multiplex PCR, and TCRdb kept only the in-frame ones, dropping some. The sample shows roughly 11,000 clones, 79% of them seen only once. Sequencing was carried out using CD8+ T cells sorted from blood. These receptors were taken from an adult with rheumatoid arthritis.

The chain recombines TRBV6-5 with TRBJ1-2; D is undetermined. V shed 6 bases and J shed 5 bases, with 13 bases lying between them. Germline loops: CDR1 MNHEY, CDR2 SVGAGI. The CDR3 runs to 13 residues. The CDR3 DNA is TGTGCCAGCAGCCTAGGAGAATTTTATGGCTACACCTTC. Its translation is CASSLGEFYGYTF.

This sequence joins TRBV13 and TRBJ1-1, with D perhaps matching TRBD1 (6 bases). The length of the CDR3 is 13 residues. Looked up from germline, CDR1 is PRHDT and CDR2 is FYEKMQ (reference sequence). Trimming left V 7 bases short and J 4 bases short, with 13 bases between. The CDR3 is CASTYREATEAFF. Written as DNA, the CDR3 is TGTGCCAGCACATACAGGGAGGCCACTGAAGCTTTCTTT. Full variable domain (missing parts from reference TRBV13 and TRBJ1-1): AAGVIQSPRHLIKEKRETATLKCYPIPRHDTVYWYQQGPGQDPQFLISFYEKMQSDKGSIPDRFSAQQFSDYHSELNMSSLELGDSALYFCASTYREATEAFFGQGTRLTVV.

This clone is medium-sized in the sample. This chain uses TRBV27 with TRBJ2-7, with D tentatively TRBD2 (5 bases). Trimming removed 6 bases from V and 5 bases from J, with 17 bases in between. Per germline, CDR1 MNHEY and CDR2 SMNVEV (reference sequence). The CDR3 totals 14 residues. CDR3 sequence (DNA): TGTGCCAGCAGCCCCGGGGTCTACGGGGACGAGCAGTACTTC. This encodes CASSPGVYGDEQYF.

The chain carries TRBV11-2 and TRBJ2-1; 7 bases match TRBD2. Unmatched junction bases numbered 10, after V lost 5 bases and J lost 0 bases. The V gene's germline CDR1 is SGHAT and CDR2 FQNNGV. The CDR3 is made up of 17 amino acids. The CDR3 bases are TGTGCCAGCAGCCCAGACCTAGCGGCAAGCTCCTACAATGAGCAGTTCTTC. Amino acid sequence: CASSPDLAASSYNEQFF.

The chain couples TRBV28 to TRBJ2-5; the D gene is possibly TRBD1 (5 bases). The DNA end favors TRBJ2-7, so the J call may be wrong. This CDR3 has 14 residues. Germline CDR1 MDHEN, CDR2 SYDVKM. The CDR3 region has the DNA TGTGCCAGCAGTCGCTGGACATCCTCCTACGAGCAGTACTTC. Protein product: CASSRWTSSYEQYF.

This chain connects TRBV28 to TRBJ1-1, with 7 bases fitting TRBD1. The CDR3 spans 15 residues. The germline gives CDR1 MDHEN, CDR2 SYDVKM. The ends lost 4 bases at V and 6 bases at J; junction bases unmatched: 11. The DNA of the CDR3 is TGTGCCAGCAGTTCCGACAGGGTCAGTATCGCTGAAGCTTTCTTT. Its protein is CASSSDRVSIAEAFF.

This clone has a single count. The chain has TRBV27 and TRBJ2-2; weak D call: TRBD2 (6 bases). Trimming took off 4 bases at V and 6 bases at J, with 18 bases between the two ends. The germline V gene has CDR1 MNHEY and CDR2 SMNVEV (reference sequence). This CDR3 is built from 16 residues. The CDR3 sequence is CASSSIRAGGPGELFF. The CDR3 DNA reads TGTGCCAGCAGTTCGATCCGAGCCGGGGGTCCCGGGGAGCTGTTTTTT.

The chain joins TRBV2 to TRBJ2-7; perhaps TRBD1 as D (5 bases). The CDR3 is made up of 13 amino acids. V gave up 8 bases and J gave up 3 bases, with 14 bases separating them. CDR1 is SNHLY, CDR2 FYNNEI, per germline. The CDR3 DNA follows: TGTGCCAGCGAAAGTACAGGTTTCTACGAGCAGTACTTC. Residues: CASESTGFYEQYF. Based on the CDR3 plus reference TRBV2 and TRBJ2-7, the full variable domain is EPEVTQTPSHQVTQMGQEVILRCVPISNHLYFYWYRQILGQKVEFLVSFYNNEISEKSEIFDDQFSVERPDGSNFTLKIRSTKLEDSAMYFCASESTGFYEQYFGPGTRLTVT.

Here the CDR3 reads CASSEGTGDNTEAFF. CDR3 sequence (DNA): TGTGCCAGTAGTGAAGGGACAGGGGATAACACTGAAGCTTTCTTT. The rearrangement joins TRBV19 to TRBJ1-1, with 10 bases lining up with TRBD1. The germline gives CDR1 LNHDA, CDR2 SQIVND (reference sequence). This CDR3 has 15 amino acids. The V and J ends lost 5 bases and 2 bases, in that order; junction bases with no gene match: 5.

This chain uses TRBV7-9 with TRBJ1-1; D is unresolved. V was clipped by 1 base and J by 5 bases, with 5 bases between them. The CDR3 loop spans 12 amino acids. Germline-derived CDR1 and CDR2 are SEHNR and FQNEAQ (reference sequence). This CDR3 is CASSLVETEAFF. CDR3 nucleotides: TGTGCCAGCAGCTTAGTGGAAACTGAAGCTTTCTTT.

The genes are TRBV2 and TRBJ2-2, with 8 nucleotides matching TRBD1. Per the germline V gene, CDR1 is SNHLY and CDR2 is FYNNEI. This CDR3 contains 15 residues. V shed 1 base, J shed 4 bases, and the junction held 2 bases outside the gene matches. In DNA, the CDR3 is TGTGCCAGCAGTGAAGGGGACAGGACCACCGGGGAGCTGTTTTTT. Its translation is CASSEGDRTTGELFF.

DNA for the CDR3: TGTGCCAGCAGCTTAGAATCGGCTCCTGGGGGCGGGACCCAGTACTTC. Translated, it gives CASSLESAPGGGTQYF. The rearrangement links TRBV7-2 to TRBJ2-5; perhaps TRBD1 as D (6 bases). V lost 1 base and J 7 bases, leaving 19 bases between the germline ends. Germline V gene sequence: CDR1 SGHTA, CDR2 FQGNSA. The CDR3 runs to 16 residues.

This rearrangement joins TRBV15 to TRBJ2-6; D call uncertain. CDR1 LNHNV and CDR2 YYDKDF come from the germline V gene (reference sequence). This CDR3 comprises 14 residues. V was shortened by 4 bases and J by 2 bases, with 6 bases between the two germline ends. The CDR3 region is CATSKAAGANVLTF. The CDR3 nucleotides read TGTGCCACCAGCAAGGCGGCTGGGGCCAACGTCCTGACTTTC.

This chain uses TRBV5-3 with TRBJ1-5; D possibly corresponds to TRBD1 (6 bases). TRBV5-3 belongs to the ORF category, with a function that is uncertain. The ends were cut back, 4 bases at V and 4 bases at J, with 12 bases in the middle. There are 14 residues in the CDR3. CDR3 in DNA: TGTGCCAGAAGCCTCGGACAGACTAATCAGCCCCAGCATTTT. It encodes CARSLGQTNQPQHF.

This clone was seen a single time. The V and J genes are TRBV29-1 and TRBJ2-7; a weak D match, TRBD2 (6 bases). This CDR3 region has 15 residues. Trimming stripped 7 bases from V and 4 bases from J, with 23 bases between. Germline values: CDR1 SQVTM, CDR2 ANQGSEA. CDR3 bases: TGCAGCGCCATGGGTTCGGGAGTAAACCTTTACGAGCAGTACTTC. It is translated as CSAMGSGVNLYEQYF.

The chain links TRBV7-9 to TRBJ1-1, with unresolved D. CDR1 and CDR2 (germline): SEHNR, FQNEAQ (reference sequence). The V gene lost 3 bases and the J gene lost 5 bases, with 13 bases spanning the gap. This CDR3 spans 14 amino acids. The CDR3 reads CASSFVGVDTEAFF. In DNA, the CDR3 is TGTGCCAGCAGCTTTGTTGGGGTGGATACTGAAGCTTTCTTT. Based on the CDR3 plus reference TRBV7-9 and TRBJ1-1, the full variable domain is DTGVSQNPRHKITKRGQNVTFRCDPISEHNRLYWYRQTLGQGPEFLTYFQNEAQLEKSRLLSDRFSAERPKGSFSTLEIQRTEQGDSAMYLCASSFVGVDTEAFFGQGTRLTVV.

V gene TRBV7-9 combines with J gene TRBJ1-4, with TRBD1 as a possible D gene (5 bases). V lost 1 base and J 7 bases, leaving 13 bases between the germline ends. The CDR3 consists of 15 residues. CDR1 and CDR2 (germline): SEHNR, FQNEAQ (reference sequence). CDR3 nucleotides: TGTGCCAGCAGCTTAGGAGGGGCGAGGATTGAAAAACTGTTTTTT. Residues: CASSLGGARIEKLFF.

The sample holds a few counts of this clone. The gene calls are TRBV5-4 and TRBJ2-1, with D possibly being TRBD1 (6 bases). V was pared by 4 bases and J by 5 bases, with 10 bases between. This CDR3 has 13 amino acids. Germline-derived CDR1 and CDR2 are SGHNT and YYREEE (reference sequence). CDR3 DNA sequence: TGTGCCAGCAGCGTAGGACAGAACAATGAGCAGTTCTTC. It encodes CASSVGQNNEQFF.

The chain recombines TRBV5-6 with TRBJ2-3; D possibly uses TRBD1 or TRBD2 (5 bases each). V was trimmed by 4 bases and J by 2 bases, leaving 14 bases between them. This CDR3 comprises 15 residues. Germline V gene lookup returns CDR1 SGHDT and CDR2 YYEEEE. The CDR3: CASSPGTSITDTQYF. The CDR3 DNA sequence: TGTGCCAGCAGCCCGGGGACCAGTATCACAGATACGCAGTATTTT.

The chain couples TRBV30 to TRBJ2-3; D possibly corresponds to TRBD1 (5 bases). There are 13 residues in the CDR3. Germline CDR1 GTSNPN, CDR2 SVGIG (reference sequence). V was pared by 2 bases and J by 6 bases, with 12 bases between. The CDR3 nucleotides are TGTGCCTGGAGTATGGCAGGGTTTGATACGCAGTATTTT. As protein: CAWSMAGFDTQYF.

The chain combines TRBV7-9 with TRBJ1-4; D is ambiguous. The ends were cut back, 5 bases at V and 6 bases at J, with 7 bases in the middle. The CDR3 runs to 12 residues. Germline V gene lookup returns CDR1 SEHNR and CDR2 FQNEAQ (reference sequence). CDR3 sequence (DNA): TGTGCCAGCAGCCGCCTAGATGAAAAACTGTTTTTT. This translates into CASSRLDEKLFF.

This clone has only one observation. The gene calls are TRBV12-2 and TRBJ1-2. TRBV12-2 represents a pseudogene. The CDR3 sequence is 17 residues long. The CDR3 coding sequence is TGTGCAAGTCGCTTAGCGTTGATCGGGGGGCTTAACTATGGCTACACCTTC. It yields the protein CASRLALIGGLNYGYTF.

This chain links TRBV5-4 with TRBJ2-1, with 9 bases aligning to TRBD1. The V and J ends lost 4 bases and 5 bases, in that order; junction bases with no gene match: 7. Germline loops: CDR1 SGHNT, CDR2 YYREEE (reference sequence). This CDR3 contains 15 residues. As DNA, the CDR3 is TGTGCCAGCAGCCCGATAGGGACAGGGAACAATGAGCAGTTCTTC. It translates to CASSPIGTGNNEQFF.

The chain employs TRBV6-1 and TRBJ2-5; D not certain. Germline CDR1 and CDR2: MNHNS and SASEGT. V lost 2 bases, J lost 0 bases, and 7 bases lay in between. CDR3 length: 14 residues. The CDR3 spells CASSEIWYQETQYF. In DNA, the CDR3 is TGTGCCAGCAGTGAAATCTGGTACCAAGAGACCCAGTACTTC.

This clone was seen only once. The chain joins TRBV6-1 to TRBJ2-3; 9 positions agree with TRBD2. Germline values: CDR1 MNHNS, CDR2 SASEGT. The CDR3 has 17 amino acids. The trim removed 3 bases at V and 5 bases at J, leaving 12 bases unmatched. The DNA of the CDR3 is TGTGCCAGCAGTGAGATAGGGACGGCGGGAGGGCAAGATACGCAGTATTTT. Residues: CASSEIGTAGGQDTQYF.

The rearrangement uses TRBV15 and TRBJ2-1, with TRBD2 matching 8 bases. V lost 0 bases and J lost 9; bases outside the gene matches: 13. Germline CDR1 LNHNV, CDR2 YYDKDF (reference sequence). This CDR3 is built from 17 residues. The CDR3 DNA is TGTGCCACCAGCAGAGATCAGAGCGGGAGTCAGAGGAGTGAGCAGTTCTTC. It translates to CATSRDQSGSQRSEQFF.